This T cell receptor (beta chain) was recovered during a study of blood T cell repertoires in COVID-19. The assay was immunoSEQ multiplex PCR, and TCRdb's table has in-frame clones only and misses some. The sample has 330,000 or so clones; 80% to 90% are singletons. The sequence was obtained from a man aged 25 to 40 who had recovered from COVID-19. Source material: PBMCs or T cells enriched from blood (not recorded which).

CDR3 sequence: CASSAGQGNSPLHF. The CDR3 bases are TGTGCCAGCAGCGCGGGACAGGGGAATTCACCCCTCCACTTT. This chain connects TRBV5-4 to TRBJ1-6; 10 nucleotides align to TRBD1. The germline CDR1 and CDR2 sequences are SGHNT and YYREEE (reference sequence). The V segment lost 4 bases and the J segment 7 bases; nucleotides outside the gene matches: 2. This CDR3 region has 14 residues.